The 26 T cell receptor beta chains listed next were all sequenced from one sample in a study of shared clonotypes between healthy human individuals. Sequencing used immunoSEQ multiplex PCR; TCRdb keeps in-frame clones, though not all of them. Among some 740,000 clones listed, about 91% were seen once. Naive CD8 cells comprised CD45RO-negative, CCR7-positively selected cells, excluding terminally differentiated effector memory CD45RA+ cells. The sequenced sample consisted of naive CD8+ T cells sorted from blood. These receptors were obtained from a young man in good health.

This clone appeared once. This rearrangement joins TRBV4-3 to TRBJ1-4; 11 positions agree with TRBD1. This CDR3 comprises 17 residues. V was clipped by 1 base and J by 7 bases; unmatched bases: 8. Germline-derived CDR1 and CDR2 are LGHNA and YSLEER. This CDR3 reads CASSQGGIGTGGEKLFF. The CDR3 region has the DNA TGCGCCAGCAGCCAAGGGGGGATCGGGACAGGGGGTGAAAAACTGTTTTTT.

The genes are TRBV7-9 and TRBJ2-5; D perhaps matches TRBD2 (5 bases). Trimming shortened V by 5 bases and J by 5 bases, and 9 bases separated the two germline ends. This CDR3 spans 12 amino acids. Per the germline V gene, CDR1 is SEHNR and CDR2 is FQNEAQ (reference sequence). The CDR3 sequence: CASSGAEETQYF. The CDR3 region has the DNA TGTGCCAGCAGCGGAGCGGAGGAGACCCAGTACTTC.

This chain connects TRBV19 to TRBJ2-7; 10 nucleotides line up with TRBD1. CDR3 length: 14 residues. Trimming took 6 bases from V and 3 from J; bases not matched to a gene: 5. Germline lookup yields CDR1 LNHDA and CDR2 SQIVND (reference sequence). DNA for the CDR3: TGTGCCAGTAGCAGCGGACAGGGGGACTACGAGCAGTACTTC. Translation gives CASSSGQGDYEQYF.

V gene TRBV10-2 combines with J gene TRBJ1-5; no clear D gene. Trimming shortened V by 3 bases and J by 13 bases, and 10 bases separated the two germline ends. Germline lookup yields CDR1 WSHSY and CDR2 SAAADI. The CDR3 covers 11 residues. The CDR3 bases are TGCGCCAGCAGTGAAGGGCCCAGTCAGCATTTT. Translation gives CASSEGPSQHF.

This rearrangement joins TRBV27 to TRBJ2-2, with 9 bases matching TRBD1. Germline V lookup: CDR1 MNHEY, CDR2 SMNVEV (reference sequence). The CDR3 covers 15 residues. V was pared by 6 bases and J by 2 bases, with 4 bases of the junction left unmatched. Here the CDR3 reads CASSDRGFNTGELFF. CDR3 nucleotides: TGTGCCAGCAGCGACAGGGGGTTTAACACCGGGGAGCTGTTTTTT.

This clone showed up just once. The chain employs TRBV2 and TRBJ2-1; the match to TRBD2 covers 10 bases. In germline, CDR1 is SNHLY, CDR2 FYNNEI. V shed 9 bases and J 3 bases; nucleotides not matched to a gene: 5. The CDR3 runs to 14 residues. CDR3 region: CASPLAGDYNEQFF. The CDR3 nucleotides are TGTGCCAGTCCGCTAGCGGGAGACTACAATGAGCAGTTCTTC.

The chain combines TRBV5-6 with TRBJ2-7; D is unresolved. This CDR3 contains 13 residues. Trimming cost V 3 bases and J 3 bases, with 10 bases left between them. Germline CDR1 and CDR2: SGHDT and YYEEEE. For the CDR3, the DNA is TGTGCCAGCAGCTCCGGGCCCAACTACGAGCAGTACTTC. It translates to CASSSGPNYEQYF. Looking up the rest from reference TRBV5-6 and TRBJ2-7 gives the full variable domain: DAGVTQSPTHLIKTRGQQVTLRCSPKSGHDTVSWYQQALGQGPQFIFQYYEEEERQRGNFPDRFSGHQFPNYSSELNVNALLLGDSALYLCASSSGPNYEQYFGPGTRLTVT.

The V and J genes are TRBV9 and TRBJ2-5; D is ambiguous. The CDR3 runs 13 residues. V gave up 3 bases and J gave up 4 bases, with 10 bases separating them. Germline V gives CDR1 SGDLS, CDR2 YYNGEE. The CDR3 DNA reads as TGTGCCAGCAGCGCGAGATCGGGAGAGACCCAGTACTTC. Amino acid sequence: CASSARSGETQYF. Looking up the rest from reference TRBV9 and TRBJ2-5 gives the full variable domain: DSGVTQTPKHLITATGQRVTLRCSPRSGDLSVYWYQQSLDQGLQFLIQYYNGEERAKGNILERFSAQQFPDLHSELNLSSLELGDSALYFCASSARSGETQYFGPGTRLLVL.

This chain links TRBV4-1 with TRBJ2-7, with D unresolved. In germline, CDR1 is MGHRA, CDR2 YSYEKL. Trimming took 0 bases from V and 0 from J, leaving 9 bases between them. The CDR3 spans 15 residues. The CDR3 sequence is CASSQEKGYSYEQYF. Here the CDR3 DNA reads TGCGCCAGCAGCCAAGAAAAGGGTTACTCCTACGAGCAGTACTTC.

This clone was recorded once. This chain links TRBV5-1 with TRBJ2-7; 7 bases map to TRBD2. This CDR3 spans 19 amino acids. CDR1 SGHRS and CDR2 YFSETQ come from the germline V gene. V trimming: 7 bases; J trimming: 0 bases; junction bases outside the gene matches: 22. As DNA, the CDR3 is TGCGCCAGCCGCCTACGAGCGGGACCGTTTTCCGTAGGCTCCTACGAGCAGTACTTC. Its protein is CASRLRAGPFSVGSYEQYF.

The chain carries TRBV6-1 and TRBJ2-7; 9 positions agree with TRBD1. Germline lookup yields CDR1 MNHNS and CDR2 SASEGT. The CDR3 totals 13 residues. J was trimmed by 0 bases and V by 10 bases; bases with no gene match: 4. CDR3 residues: CATPGQGSYEQYF. CDR3 coding DNA: TGTGCCACTCCGGGACAGGGCTCCTACGAGCAGTACTTC.

In its sample, this clone was seen a few times. The chain recombines TRBV6-5 with TRBJ1-5, with D maybe TRBD1 (6 bases). There are 15 residues in the CDR3. Germline values: CDR1 MNHEY, CDR2 SVGAGI. Deletions cut 6 bases from V and 5 bases from J, with 17 bases between. This CDR3 reads CASRPQGEVHQPQHF. DNA of the CDR3: TGTGCCAGCAGACCACAGGGTGAAGTCCATCAGCCCCAGCATTTT.

This chain joins TRBV18 and TRBJ2-2; 13 nucleotides line up with TRBD2. The CDR3 is 18 amino acids. Germline CDR1 and CDR2: KGHSH and LQKENI. Trimming removed 2 bases from V and 2 bases from J; junction bases left unmatched: 5. CDR3 in amino acids: CASSPGGGLAGNTGELFF. For the CDR3, the DNA is TGTGCCAGCTCACCAGGCGGGGGACTAGCGGGAAACACCGGGGAGCTGTTTTTT.

The chain couples TRBV6-4 to TRBJ2-7; D not certain. The V gene's germline CDR1 is MRHNA and CDR2 SNTAGT. The CDR3 consists of 17 residues. Trimming took 7 bases from V and 0 from J, leaving 22 bases between them. The CDR3 DNA reads TGTGCCAGCATTAGTGTATTCGGGCACCCTAGCTCCTACGAGCAGTACTTC. Its translation: CASISVFGHPSSYEQYF.

This chain uses TRBV11-2 with TRBJ2-4; D may be TRBD1 (5 bases). The V end lost 0 bases, the J end lost 9 bases, and 18 bases lay between the germline ends. The CDR3 length is 16 residues. CDR1 SGHAT and CDR2 FQNNGV come from the germline V gene. The CDR3 DNA sequence: TGTGCCAGCAGCTTAGATACAACACGGACGCAGGGCATTCAGTACTTC. It specifies CASSLDTTRTQGIQYF.

This clone was detected only once. J is TRBJ2-1 and V is TRBV4-3; D might be TRBD2 (5 bases). The length of the CDR3 is 17 residues. The V and J ends lost 0 bases and 6 bases respectively, with 18 bases between them. CDR1 is LGHNA, CDR2 YSLEER, per germline. The CDR3 DNA reads as TGCGCCAGCAGCCAAGATCGGGTGGGAGTCCTTTTCAATGAGCAGTTCTTC. Protein: CASSQDRVGVLFNEQFF.

The chain carries TRBV5-1 and TRBJ2-3; 12 nucleotides agree with TRBD1. With V trimmed by 2 bases and J by 5 bases, 6 bases remained unmatched. Germline loops: CDR1 SGHRS, CDR2 YFSETQ. The CDR3 runs to 16 residues. CDR3 protein: CASSLRGTGGLDTQYF. The CDR3 nucleotides read TGCGCCAGCAGCTTAAGGGGGACAGGGGGCTTAGATACGCAGTATTTT.

The V and J genes are TRBV11-2 and TRBJ2-7; D is undetermined. Trimming shortened V by 5 bases and J by 1 base, and 18 bases separated the two germline ends. The CDR3 totals 16 residues. Germline V gives CDR1 SGHAT, CDR2 FQNNGV. In nucleotides, the CDR3 is TGTGCCAGCAGCCCCAACTTTCGCGAGGTGTCCTACGAGCAGTACTTC. This encodes CASSPNFREVSYEQYF.

The rearrangement uses TRBV9 and TRBJ2-7; TRBD2 matches at 12 bases. The CDR3 covers 15 residues. Trimming took 3 bases from V and 3 from J; bases not matched to a gene: 4. CDR1 and CDR2 (germline): SGDLS, YYNGEE. The DNA of the CDR3 is TGTGCCAGCAGCGAGGGGACTAGCGGGCGCTACGAGCAGTACTTC. Amino acids: CASSEGTSGRYEQYF.

The chain is built from TRBV13 and TRBJ1-1; a weak D match, TRBD1 (6 bases). The CDR3 contains 12 residues. CDR1 is PRHDT, CDR2 FYEKMQ, per germline (reference sequence). V was clipped by 11 bases and J by 1 base, with 11 bases between them. This chain's CDR3 is CASRGENTEAFF. The CDR3 region has the DNA TGTGCCTCAAGGGGGGAGAACACTGAAGCTTTCTTT.

The chain employs TRBV2 and TRBJ1-1; D not certain. The V end was cut by 10 bases, the J end by 6 bases, with 18 bases between. Germline loops: CDR1 SNHLY, CDR2 FYNNEI. This CDR3 has 13 amino acids. The CDR3 here is CATVGFSLPEAFF. The CDR3 DNA sequence: TGTGCCACCGTGGGGTTTTCGCTCCCTGAAGCTTTCTTT.

This chain joins TRBV29-1 and TRBJ2-1; D possibly corresponds to TRBD2 (6 bases). V lost 3 bases and J 0 bases, leaving 9 bases between the germline ends. Germline CDR1 and CDR2: SQVTM and ANQGSEA. The CDR3 is 14 residues long. The CDR3: CSVEEGSSYNEQFF. DNA for the CDR3: TGCAGCGTTGAGGAGGGGAGCTCCTACAATGAGCAGTTCTTC.

This chain joins TRBV28 and TRBJ2-2; 13 positions match TRBD2. Germline values: CDR1 MDHEN, CDR2 SYDVKM. V lost 3 bases, J lost 7 bases, and 8 bases stayed unmatched. CDR3 length: 17 residues. The CDR3 reads CASSFERLAGGFGELFF. CDR3 in DNA: TGTGCCAGCAGTTTCGAACGACTAGCGGGAGGCTTCGGGGAGCTGTTTTTT.

The V and J genes are TRBV10-3 and TRBJ2-7; D gene unclear. V gave up 3 bases and J gave up 12 bases, with 15 bases separating them. CDR1 ENHRY and CDR2 SYGVKD come from the germline V gene. The CDR3 totals 12 residues. The CDR3 sequence: CAISDVGEPPYF. CDR3 nucleotides: TGTGCCATCAGTGATGTGGGCGAACCTCCGTACTTC.

The J gene is TRBJ2-3, the V gene TRBV5-1; D gene uncertain. Germline CDR1 reads SGHRS; CDR2 reads YFSETQ. The V end lost 4 bases, the J end lost 2 bases, and 11 bases lay between the germline ends. The CDR3 has 14 residues. CDR3 in DNA: TGCGCCAGCAGCATCCGGGTCCTCACAGATACGCAGTATTTT. This gives the protein CASSIRVLTDTQYF.

The chain recombines TRBV7-6 with TRBJ1-5, with 7 bases aligning to TRBD1. The CDR3 runs to 16 residues. J gave up 0 bases and V 5 bases, and 7 bases lay outside the gene matches. Germline-derived CDR1 and CDR2 are SGHVS and FNYEAQ. The CDR3 protein is CASSPEQGNSNQPQHF. CDR3 nucleotides: TGTGCCAGCAGCCCCGAACAGGGGAATAGCAATCAGCCCCAGCATTTT.